This T cell receptor beta chain was obtained from a study of blood T cell repertoires in COVID-19. CDR3 length: 14 amino acids. V was trimmed by 7 bases and J by 1 base, leaving 11 bases between them. Germline V CDR1 and CDR2: SGHNT, YENEEA. Profiled with immunoSEQ multiplex PCR; TCRdb holds only in-frame clones, not every one. The sample holds 300,000 to 400,000 clones, 90% seen once. This TCR was recovered from a man aged 55 to 70 who had recovered from COVID-19. The V gene is TRBV11-3, the J gene TRBJ1-3; TRBD1 is a possible D gene (5 bases). Sequenced material: PBMCs or T cells enriched from blood (not recorded which). Here the CDR3 DNA reads TGTGCCAGCACCCCGGGGGGTTCTGGAAACACCATATATTTT. Its translation is CASTPGGSGNTIYF.